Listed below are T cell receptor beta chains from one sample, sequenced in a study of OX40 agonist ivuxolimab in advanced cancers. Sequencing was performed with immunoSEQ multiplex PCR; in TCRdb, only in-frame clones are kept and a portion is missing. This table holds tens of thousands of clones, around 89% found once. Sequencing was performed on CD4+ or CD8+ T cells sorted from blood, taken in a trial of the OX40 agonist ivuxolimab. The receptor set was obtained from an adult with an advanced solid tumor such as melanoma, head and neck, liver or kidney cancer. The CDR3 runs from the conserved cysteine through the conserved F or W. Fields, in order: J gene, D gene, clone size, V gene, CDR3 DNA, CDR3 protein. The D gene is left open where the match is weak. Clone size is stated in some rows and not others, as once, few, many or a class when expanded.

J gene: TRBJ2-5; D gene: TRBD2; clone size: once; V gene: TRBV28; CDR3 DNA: TGTGCCAGCGTCAAGCGGGAGGGCCAAGAGACCCAGTACTTC; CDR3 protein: CASVKREGQETQYF
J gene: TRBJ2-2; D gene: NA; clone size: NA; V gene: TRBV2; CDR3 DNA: TGTGCCAGCAGTGAACCGGGACAGAACACCGGGGAGCTGTTTTTT; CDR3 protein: CASSEPGQNTGELFF
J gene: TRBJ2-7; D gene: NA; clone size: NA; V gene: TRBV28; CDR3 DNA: TGTGCCAGCAGTTACAATGGCGACGAGCAGTACTTC; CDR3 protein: CASSYNGDEQYF
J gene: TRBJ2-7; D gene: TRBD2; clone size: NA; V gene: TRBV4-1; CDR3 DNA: TGCGCCAGCAGCCAAGCCCCGCGGGAGAATTCCTACGAGCAGTACTTC; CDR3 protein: CASSQAPRENSYEQYF
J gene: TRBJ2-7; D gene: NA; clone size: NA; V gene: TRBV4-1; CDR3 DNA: TGCGCCAGCAGCCAAGCCCATGATTACGAGCAGTACTTC; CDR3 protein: CASSQAHDYEQYF
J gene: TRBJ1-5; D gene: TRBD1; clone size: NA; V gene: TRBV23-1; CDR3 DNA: TGCGCCAGCAGTCCGGGTTGGGAGGGGGCGCGCAATCAGCCCCAGCATTTT; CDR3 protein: CASSPGWEGARNQPQHF
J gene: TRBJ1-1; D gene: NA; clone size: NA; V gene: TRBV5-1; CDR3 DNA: TGCGCCAGCAGCTCAAAGAACGGGGAGGATTACACTGAAGCTTTCTTT; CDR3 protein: CASSSKNGEDYTEAFF
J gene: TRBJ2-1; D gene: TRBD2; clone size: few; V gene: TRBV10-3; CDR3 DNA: TGTGCCCCCGGAGGGCTAGCGGGAAATAATGAGCAGTTCTTC; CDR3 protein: CAPGGLAGNNEQFF
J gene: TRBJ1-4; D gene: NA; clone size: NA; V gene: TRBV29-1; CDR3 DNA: TGCAGCATATACGGGACCTCGAGTGAAATACTGTTTTTT; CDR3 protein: CSIYGTSSEILFF
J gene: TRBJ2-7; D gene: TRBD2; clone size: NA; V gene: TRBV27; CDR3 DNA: TGTGCCAGCAGTCCTACTAGCGGGAGGGTCTACGAGCAGTACTTC; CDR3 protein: CASSPTSGRVYEQYF
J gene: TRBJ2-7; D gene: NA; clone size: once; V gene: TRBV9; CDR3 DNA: TGTGCCAGCAGCGTAGACGGGTCTCTCTCCTACGAGCAGTACTTC; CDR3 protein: CASSVDGSLSYEQYF